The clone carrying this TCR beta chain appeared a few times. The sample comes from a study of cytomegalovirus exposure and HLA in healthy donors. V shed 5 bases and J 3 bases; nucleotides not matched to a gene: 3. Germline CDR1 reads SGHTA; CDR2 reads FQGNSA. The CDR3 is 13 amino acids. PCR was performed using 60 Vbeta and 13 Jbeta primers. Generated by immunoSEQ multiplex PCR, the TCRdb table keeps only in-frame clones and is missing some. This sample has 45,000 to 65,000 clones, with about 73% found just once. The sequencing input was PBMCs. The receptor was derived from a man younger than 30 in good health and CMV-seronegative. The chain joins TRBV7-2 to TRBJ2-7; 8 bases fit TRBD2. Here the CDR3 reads CASSLSGIYEQYF. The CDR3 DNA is TGTGCCAGCAGCCTTAGCGGGATCTACGAGCAGTACTTC.